These T cell receptor beta chains were read from a single sample in a study of blood T cell repertoires in COVID-19. Here immunoSEQ multiplex PCR was the method, and the copy in TCRdb shows in-frame clones only, minus some. The sample includes fewer than 250,000 clones, around 84% of them seen just once. Sequencing was carried out using peripheral blood. The origin of the receptors is a man aged 55 to 69 with acute or convalescent COVID-19. The CDR3 runs from the conserved cysteine through the conserved F or W. A D gene is named only where the DNA matches it firmly. Not every row has a clone size; where given, it reads once, few, many or a size class.

>TRBD1|TRBJ1-1|-|TRBV6-5
TGTGCCAGCAGTTTCGGACAGGGGGCCCGCACTGAAGCTTTCTTT
CASSFGQGARTEAFF
>TRBD1|TRBJ1-5|-|TRBV5-6
TGTGCCAGCAGCACCAGGGACAGGGGGAAGGGTCAGCCCCAGCATTTT
CASSTRDRGKGQPQHF
>TRBD1|TRBJ2-5|once|TRBV7-2
TGTGCCAGCAGCCAAGGGGACAGTAGAGAGACCCAGTACTTC
CASSQGDSRETQYF
>-|TRBJ2-3|-|TRBV9
TGTGCCAGCAGCGCGGGTAGGGGGTTAGATACGCAGTATTTT
CASSAGRGLDTQYF
>-|TRBJ2-3|-|TRBV11-2
TGTGCCAGCAGCTTAATTGCGTCCGGGGACACAGATACGCAGTATTTT
CASSLIASGDTDTQYF
>TRBD1|TRBJ2-7|-|TRBV18
TGTGCCAGCTCACCGGACAGGGGGCCAACCTACGAGCAGTACTTC
CASSPDRGPTYEQYF
>TRBD1|TRBJ2-7|-|TRBV19
TGTGCCAGTAGTTCCCGGGACAGGGTATACGAGCAGTACTTC
CASSSRDRVYEQYF
>TRBD1|TRBJ1-2|-|TRBV9
TGTGCCAGCAGCGTAGTCCCTGGACAGGGTAACTATGGCTACACCTTC
CASSVVPGQGNYGYTF
>TRBD1|TRBJ2-1|-|TRBV5-1
TGCGCCAGCAGCCCGGGACAGGGGGAGGTTGAGCAGTTCTTC
CASSPGQGEVEQFF
>TRBD2|TRBJ2-7|few|TRBV6-1
TGTGCCAGCAGTGAGGCGGGGGGGACGGAGGACTACGAGCAGTACTTC
CASSEAGGTEDYEQYF
>-|TRBJ1-4|few|TRBV3-1/TRBV3-2
TGTGCCAGCAGCCAAGCGCGGGACCCACAGGAAAAACTGTTTTTT
CASSQARDPQEKLFF
>-|TRBJ1-1|-|TRBV7-9
TGTGCCAGCAGCGCGGGGTCGTCGTTGGGGATCTCAGCTTTCTTT
CASSAGSSLGISAFF
>-|TRBJ1-2|once|TRBV14
TGTGCCAGCAGCCAAGCGCCTATAGCAGGGGTCTATGGCTACACCTTC
CASSQAPIAGVYGYTF
>TRBD2|TRBJ2-7|-|TRBV19
TGTGCCAGTAGTCGGGCGGGGACTAGCTCCTCCTACGAGCAGTACTTC
CASSRAGTSSSYEQYF
>-|TRBJ2-1|-|TRBV6-5
TGTGCCAGCAGTTACTCTCAACGGAATGAGCAGTTCTTC
CASSYSQRNEQFF
>TRBD1|TRBJ2-5|-|TRBV15
TGTGCCACCAGCAGGACAGGGCTTCAAGAGACCCAGTACTTC
CATSRTGLQETQYF
>TRBD2|TRBJ2-2|-|TRBV30
TGTGCCCTCCGTAGCGGGACTAGGGCGAACACCGGGGAGCTGTTTTTT
CALRSGTRANTGELFF
>-|TRBJ1-6|-|TRBV7-2
TGTGCCAGCAGCTTAGGGGGCTCGGTGGGTTCACCCCTCCACTTT
CASSLGGSVGSPLHF
>-|TRBJ2-5|-|TRBV19
TGTGCCAGTAGTATAGGATCAAGGACTCTAAAGAGAGAGACCCAGTACTTC
CASSIGSRTLKRETQYF
>-|TRBJ1-5|-|TRBV19
TGTGCCAGTAGTATCTCACCAGGGGCCGGCAATCAGCCCCAGCATTTT
CASSISPGAGNQPQHF
>-|TRBJ1-2|-|TRBV7-9
TGTGCCAGCCGACCGGGACAAACTAACTATGGCTACACCTTC
CASRPGQTNYGYTF
>-|TRBJ1-5|-|TRBV7-2
TGTGCCAGCAGAGAGGGAGGAGGCAATCAGCCCCAGCATTTT
CASREGGGNQPQHF
>TRBD2|TRBJ2-1|-|TRBV7-3
TGTGCCAGCAGCAGTAGCGGGGGGGCCGGTGAGCAGTTCTTC
CASSSSGGAGEQFF
>TRBD1|TRBJ1-3|-|TRBV13
TGTGCCAGTCGCCTCAGGGGGGCACCGTCTGGAAACACCATATATTTT
CASRLRGAPSGNTIYF
>TRBD1|TRBJ1-2|-|TRBV5-1
TGCGCCAGCAGCTTGAGCGGACAGGGTCATGGCTACACCTTC
CASSLSGQGHGYTF
>TRBD1|TRBJ1-1|-|TRBV6-6
TGTGCCAGCAGTTTCCGGGACAGAGCTTTCTTT
CASSFRDRAFF
>-|TRBJ1-6|once|TRBV28
TGTGCCACCACCTTGGCCGGGAGCTCACCCCTCCACTTT
CATTLAGSSPLHF
>-|TRBJ1-2|-|TRBV29-1
TGCAGCGTTGATAGTTTAGAGGGGAGGAACTATGGCTACACCTTC
CSVDSLEGRNYGYTF
>-|TRBJ2-6|-|TRBV6-5
TGTGCCAGCAGTTACGCCAAATTAGCTGGGGCCAACGTCCTGACTTTC
CASSYAKLAGANVLTF
>-|TRBJ2-5|-|TRBV5-1
TGCGCCAGCAGCTATCAGGGTTCTAGGTCCAGAGTTGAGACCCAGTACTTC
CASSYQGSRSRVETQYF
>-|TRBJ1-2|few|TRBV9
TGTGCCAGCGGGGAGTGGAATGGCTACACCTTC
CASGEWNGYTF
>-|TRBJ2-2|many|TRBV4-2
TGTGCCAGCAGCCAAAACCAGGACTACCCCGGGGAGCTGTTTTTT
CASSQNQDYPGELFF
>TRBD2|TRBJ2-4|-|TRBV19
TGTGCCAGTAGTATCTGGGGACTAGCGGGAGTAGCCAAAAACATTCAGTACTTC
CASSIWGLAGVAKNIQYF
>TRBD1|TRBJ2-7|-|TRBV7-2
TGTGCCAGCAGCCCGGGACAGGGTCGTTCCCACGAGCAGTACTTC
CASSPGQGRSHEQYF
>TRBD1|TRBJ2-6|-|TRBV7-3
TGTGCCAGCAGCTTAATCCGGGACAGGGAATCATCTGGGGCCAACGTCCTGACTTTC
CASSLIRDRESSGANVLTF
>-|TRBJ1-5|-|TRBV20-1
TGCAGTGCTAGTCAATCCAGAGGGACCCAGCATTTT
CSASQSRGTQHF
>-|TRBJ1-6|-|TRBV28
TGTGCCAGCACCATGAGAAGACTCTATAATTCACCCCTCCACTTT
CASTMRRLYNSPLHF
>TRBD1|TRBJ1-2|once|TRBV6-6
TGTGCCAGCAGTGGACAGGGGGTAGGAGGCTACACCTTC
CASSGQGVGGYTF